The present T cell receptor beta chain was sequenced within a study of blood T cell repertoires in COVID-19 (dated by TCRdb to the early 2020s). Turning to the overall study: Collaborator samples came from the United States, Italy and Spain and covered acute and convalescent phases of COVID-19. The dataset comprised deeply sampled blood TCRbeta repertoires from subjects exposed to, actively infected with, or recovered from COVID-19. Where available, HLA class I and class II types were obtained from metadata supplied by the sample provider rather than from assay-based typing. The repertoires were released in a freely available public database meant as a resource for research on the immune response to SARS-CoV-2. Samples were obtained from the ongoing ImmuneRACE study (first 160 participants) and from 1,254 subjects provided by 6 global collaborators. The prospective study material was composed of cDNA or gDNA derived from T cells, B-cell-depleted T cells, or PBMCs. A de-identified subject ID, COVID-19 status, age in years and sex were almost always included in the sample metadata.

Per the germline V gene, KGHDR is the CDR1 and SFDVKD is the CDR2. Compared with germline, V lacks 4 bases and J lacks 8 bases; bases without a gene match: 14. Including cysteine and phenylalanine, the CDR3 has 16 amino acids. The CDR3 DNA has 48 bases and is translated from base 1. The collaborating institutions used their own protocols to collect whole blood in K2EDTA tubes. Collaborator samples were shipped for TCRbeta analysis as frozen whole blood, isolated PBMCs, or DNA extracted from either sample type. On this clone: This clone's antigen is unknown. Qualities for individual bases were not recorded, and no much larger clone is one base off.

TCRbeta CDR3 regions were amplified from genomic DNA by means of the immunoSEQ Assay, a bias-controlled multiplex PCR. Turning to the authors' computational methods: The number of nucleated cells in each sample was estimated by amplification of reference gene primers within the assay. To quantify the absolute abundance of each unique TCRbeta CDR3 rearrangement, sequence reads were collapsed and filtered. For each sample, productive Simpson clonality was calculated as the square root of Simpson's diversity index across productive rearrangements. Drawn from immuneACCESS, this table holds only the in-frame rearrangements with V and J called that TCRdb kept. Clones are partly lost; checked studies trace under half to an unresolved V gene and leave the rest unexplained. V, J and clone size were drawn from that table, and D and trimming were deduced from the DNA. This sample has about 320,000 clones in its table, and 65% to 90% of those were observed once. Roughly 7.8% of the sample rests with the top ten.

Points the paper makes about the study in general: How much clinical and demographic metadata was included differed by source and by participant, and the metadata was provided uncurated.

The sequence links TRBV24-1 to TRBJ1-2, with 8 central nucleotides matching TRBD1. The clonotype originates from a human donor in a cohort sampled during active COVID-19. The sample taken for sequencing was peripheral blood. The CDR3 has the sequence CATSETTPRGRSGYTF. The DNA sequence is as follows: TGTGCCACCAGTGAGACGACCCCCAGGGGGCGTAGCGGCTACACCTTC.